A single sample is the source of the 12 T cell receptor beta chains below, sequenced in a study of cytomegalovirus exposure and HLA in healthy donors. The PCR ran on 60 Vbeta and 13 Jbeta primers. TCRdb's table, derived via immunoSEQ multiplex PCR, lists solely in-frame clones and lacks some. This table holds under 250,000 clones. Material: PBMCs. These receptors came from a girl aged 2 to 9 in good health and CMV-seropositive.

This chain uses TRBV19 with TRBJ1-1; D unresolved. CDR1 is LNHDA, CDR2 SQIVND, per germline (reference sequence). Trimming took 3 bases from V and 1 from J, leaving 6 bases between them. The CDR3 runs 13 residues. CDR3: CASSMRQNTEAFF. CDR3 sequence (DNA): TGTGCCAGTAGTATGCGGCAGAACACTGAAGCTTTCTTT. Looking up the rest from reference TRBV19 and TRBJ1-1 gives the full variable domain: DGGITQSPKYLFRKEGQNVTLSCEQNLNHDAMYWYRQDPGQGLRLIYYSQIVNDFQKGDIAEGYSVSREKKESFPLTVTSAQKNPTAFYLCASSMRQNTEAFFGQGTRLTVV.

The chain combines TRBV6-1 with TRBJ2-2; 7 nucleotides agree with TRBD2. CDR1 is MNHNS, CDR2 SASEGT, per germline. The CDR3 consists of 14 residues. The J segment lost 4 bases and the V segment lost 7 bases, leaving 6 bases of the junction unmatched. The CDR3 loop is CASTAGEGTGELFF. DNA for the CDR3: TGTGCCAGCACGGCGGGGGAAGGCACCGGGGAGCTGTTTTTT.

The V gene is TRBV6-1, the J gene TRBJ2-5, with D maybe TRBD2 (5 bases). This CDR3 has 15 residues. V lost 8 bases and J 4 bases, leaving 20 bases between the germline ends. The germline gives CDR1 MNHNS, CDR2 SASEGT. This chain's CDR3 is CASRGLSLERETQYF. CDR3 nucleotide sequence: TGTGCCAGCCGGGGATTGAGCCTAGAAAGAGAGACCCAGTACTTC.

The J gene is TRBJ2-7, the V gene TRBV29-1; D is unclear. CDR1 and CDR2 from the germline V gene are SQVTM and ANQGSEA. This CDR3 spans 12 amino acids. Trimming took off 5 bases at V and 0 bases at J, with 8 bases between the two ends. The CDR3 sequence: CSVSISSYEQYF. The CDR3 coding sequence is TGCAGCGTTAGCATTAGCTCCTACGAGCAGTACTTC.

The rearrangement joins TRBV18 to TRBJ2-1; 8 bases map to TRBD2. CDR1 and CDR2 (germline): KGHSH, LQKENI. This CDR3 has 16 amino acids. V lost 3 bases, J lost 0 bases, and 4 bases stayed unmatched. This chain's CDR3 is CASSPRLASSYNEQFF. CDR3 DNA sequence: TGTGCCAGCTCACCCCGACTAGCGAGCTCCTACAATGAGCAGTTCTTC. Based on the CDR3 plus reference TRBV18 and TRBJ2-1, the full variable domain is NAGVMQNPRHLVRRRGQEARLRCSPMKGHSHVYWYRQLPEEGLKFMVYLQKENIIDESGMPKERFSAEFPKEGPSILRIQQVVRGDSAAYFCASSPRLASSYNEQFFGPGTRLTVL.

The chain employs TRBV11-3 and TRBJ2-1, with 11 bases identical to TRBD2. The CDR3 spans 14 residues. Germline CDR1 and CDR2: SGHNT and YENEEA. V lost 4 bases and J lost 5; bases outside the gene matches: 1. In DNA, the CDR3 is TGTGCCAGCAGCTGGGGACTAGCGGACAATGAGCAGTTCTTC. Amino acid sequence: CASSWGLADNEQFF.

V and J are TRBV6-6 and TRBJ1-5, with TRBD1 matching over 9 bases. V was pared by 5 bases and J by 9 bases, with 8 bases of the junction left unmatched. CDR3 size: 14 residues. The germline CDR1 and CDR2 sequences are MNHNY and SVGAGI (reference sequence). The CDR3 loop reads CASSPDRGGRPQHF. The DNA for the CDR3 is TGTGCCAGCAGTCCAGACAGGGGGGGTAGGCCCCAGCATTTT.

J is TRBJ2-5 and V is TRBV6-1, with D possibly matching TRBD1 (6 bases). The DNA matches TRBJ2-7 better at its end, which makes the J call doubtful. The CDR3 loop spans 15 amino acids. Germline V gene lookup returns CDR1 MNHNS and CDR2 SASEGT. The CDR3 DNA reads TGTGCCACCGAGCAGGGGTTGGGACCCCTTTACGAGCAGTACTTC. As protein: CATEQGLGPLYEQYF.

This sequence joins TRBV27 and TRBJ2-3; 8 bases match TRBD2. The CDR3 has 19 amino acids. Germline loops: CDR1 MNHEY, CDR2 SMNVEV (reference sequence). Losses at the gene ends were 9 bases for V and 11 bases for J; bases not matched to a gene: 31. The DNA for the CDR3 is TGTGCCAGGGAAAAGCCCGAACCGGGACTCCGACACAGGGCGGGGGGGCAGTATTTT. Translated: CAREKPEPGLRHRAGGQYF.

The V and J genes are TRBV28 and TRBJ2-1, with D maybe TRBD1 (5 bases). V lost 7 bases to trimming and J lost 0 bases, with 10 bases between them. CDR1 is MDHEN, CDR2 SYDVKM, per germline. This CDR3 is built from 14 residues. CDR3: CASNRDSSYNEQFF. DNA for the CDR3: TGTGCCAGCAACCGCGACAGCTCCTACAATGAGCAGTTCTTC.

The rearrangement uses TRBV30 and TRBJ2-3; D remains unclear. The CDR3 is 12 amino acids. Trimming pared 7 bases from V and 3 bases from J, leaving 11 bases between. The germline V gene has CDR1 GTSNPN and CDR2 SVGIG (reference sequence). The CDR3 DNA reads TGTGCCTTATTCTCCTTGACAGATACGCAGTATTTT. Protein sequence: CALFSLTDTQYF.

The chain employs TRBV4-1 and TRBJ2-3, with 10 bases aligning to TRBD2. Germline CDR1 is MGHRA and CDR2 is YSYEKL. The CDR3 covers 19 residues. J lost 2 bases, V lost 0 bases, and 11 bases had no gene match. The CDR3 sequence is CASSQDIMSSGGPTDTQYF. The DNA for the CDR3 is TGCGCCAGCAGCCAAGATATTATGTCTAGCGGGGGCCCCACAGATACGCAGTATTTT.